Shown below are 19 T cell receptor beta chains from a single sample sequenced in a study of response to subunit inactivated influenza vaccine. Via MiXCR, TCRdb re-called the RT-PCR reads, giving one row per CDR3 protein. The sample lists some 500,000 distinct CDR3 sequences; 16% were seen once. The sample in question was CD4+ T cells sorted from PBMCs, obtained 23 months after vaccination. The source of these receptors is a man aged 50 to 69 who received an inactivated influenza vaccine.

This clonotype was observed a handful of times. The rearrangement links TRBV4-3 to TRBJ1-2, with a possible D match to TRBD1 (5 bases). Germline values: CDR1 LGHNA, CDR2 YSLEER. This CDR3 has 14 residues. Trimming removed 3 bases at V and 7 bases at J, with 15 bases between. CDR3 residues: CASSHGHRSGGYTF. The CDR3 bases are TGCGCCAGCAGCCATGGTCACAGGTCGGGTGGCTACACCTTC.

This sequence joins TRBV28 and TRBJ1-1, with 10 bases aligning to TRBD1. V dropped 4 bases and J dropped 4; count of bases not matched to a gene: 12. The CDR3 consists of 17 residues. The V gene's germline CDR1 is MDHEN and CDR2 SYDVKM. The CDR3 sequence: CASSSAGTGARSTEAFF. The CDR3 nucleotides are TGTGCCAGCAGTTCCGCGGGGACAGGGGCTCGAAGCACTGAAGCTTTCTTT.

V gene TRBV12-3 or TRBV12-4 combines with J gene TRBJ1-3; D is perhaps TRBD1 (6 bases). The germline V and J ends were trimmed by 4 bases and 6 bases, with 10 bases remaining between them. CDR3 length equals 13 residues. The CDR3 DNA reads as TGTGCCAGCAGTTCAGGGGAGATAAACACCATATATTTT. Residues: CASSSGEINTIYF.

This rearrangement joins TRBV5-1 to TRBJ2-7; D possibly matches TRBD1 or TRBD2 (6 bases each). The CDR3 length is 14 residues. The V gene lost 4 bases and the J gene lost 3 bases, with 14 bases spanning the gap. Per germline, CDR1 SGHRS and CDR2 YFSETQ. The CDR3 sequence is CASSPAGHNYEQYF. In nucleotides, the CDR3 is TGCGCCAGCAGCCCCGCGGGACATAACTACGAGCAGTACTTC. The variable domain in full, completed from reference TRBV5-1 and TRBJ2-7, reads KAGVTQTPRYLIKTRGQQVTLSCSPISGHRSVSWYQQTPGQGLQFLFEYFSETQRNKGNFPGRFSGRQFSNSRSEMNVSTLELGDSALYLCASSPAGHNYEQYFGPGTRLTVT.

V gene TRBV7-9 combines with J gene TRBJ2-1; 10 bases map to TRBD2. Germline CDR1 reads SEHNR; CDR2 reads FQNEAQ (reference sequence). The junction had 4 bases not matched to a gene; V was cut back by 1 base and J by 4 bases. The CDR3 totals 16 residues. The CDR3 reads CASSLGLAGEYNEQFF. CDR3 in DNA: TGTGCCAGCAGCTTAGGTCTAGCGGGGGAGTACAATGAGCAGTTCTTC.

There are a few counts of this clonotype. The CDR3 sequence: CASSLDATSSYEQYF. CDR3 nucleotides: TGTGCCAGCAGCTTAGATGCGACTAGCAGTTACGAGCAGTACTTC. The chain carries TRBV11-2 and TRBJ2-7, with TRBD2 matching 7 bases. CDR1 and CDR2 from the germline V gene are SGHAT and FQNNGV. This CDR3 has 15 amino acids. With 0 bases clipped from V and 4 bases from J, the junction kept 6 bases outside the gene matches.

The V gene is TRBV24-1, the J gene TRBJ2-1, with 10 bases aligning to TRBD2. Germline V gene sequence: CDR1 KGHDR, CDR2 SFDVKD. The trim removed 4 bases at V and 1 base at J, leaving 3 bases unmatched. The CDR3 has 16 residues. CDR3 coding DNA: TGTGCCACCAGTGACGGACTAGCGGAATCCTACAATGAGCAGTTCTTC. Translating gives CATSDGLAESYNEQFF.

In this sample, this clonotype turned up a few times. CDR3 residues: CATAQGPGEVSYEQYF. In DNA, the CDR3 is TGTGCCACCGCCCAGGGACCCGGGGAGGTTTCCTACGAGCAGTACTTC. The rearrangement uses TRBV15 and TRBJ2-7; a possible D gene is TRBD2 (6 bases). This CDR3 is built from 16 residues. Germline-derived CDR1 and CDR2 are LNHNV and YYDKDF (reference sequence). The ends were cut back, 8 bases at V and 1 base at J, with 21 bases in the middle.

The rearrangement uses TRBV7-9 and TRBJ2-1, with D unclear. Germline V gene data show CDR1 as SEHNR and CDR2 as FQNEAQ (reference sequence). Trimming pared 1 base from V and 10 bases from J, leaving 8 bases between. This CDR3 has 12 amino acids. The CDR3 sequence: CASSLDVQEQFF. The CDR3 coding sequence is TGTGCCAGCAGCTTAGATGTGCAGGAGCAGTTCTTC.

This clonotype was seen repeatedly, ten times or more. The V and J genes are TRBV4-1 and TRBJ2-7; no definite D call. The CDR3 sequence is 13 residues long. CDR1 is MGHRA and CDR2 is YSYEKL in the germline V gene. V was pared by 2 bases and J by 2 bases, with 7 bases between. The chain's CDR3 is CASSQWEAYEQYF. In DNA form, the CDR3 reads TGCGCCAGCAGCCAATGGGAAGCCTACGAGCAGTACTTC.

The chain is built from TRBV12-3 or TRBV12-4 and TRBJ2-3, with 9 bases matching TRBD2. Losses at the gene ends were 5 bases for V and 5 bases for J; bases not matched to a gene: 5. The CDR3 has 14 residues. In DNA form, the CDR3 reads TGTGCCAGCAGTACCAGGACTAGCGTAGATACGCAGTATTTT. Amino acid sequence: CASSTRTSVDTQYF.

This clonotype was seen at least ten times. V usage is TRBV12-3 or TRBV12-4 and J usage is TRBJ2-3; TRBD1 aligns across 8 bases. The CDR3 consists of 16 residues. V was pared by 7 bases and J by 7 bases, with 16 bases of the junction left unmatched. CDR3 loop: CASNSRGRTGQNTQYF. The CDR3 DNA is TGTGCCAGCAACTCTAGGGGTAGGACAGGGCAAAATACGCAGTATTTT.

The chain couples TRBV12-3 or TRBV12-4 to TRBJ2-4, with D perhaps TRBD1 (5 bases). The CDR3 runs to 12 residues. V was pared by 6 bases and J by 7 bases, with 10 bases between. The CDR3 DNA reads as TGTGCCAGCAGCACCAGGGTGAACATTCAGTACTTC. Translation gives CASSTRVNIQYF.

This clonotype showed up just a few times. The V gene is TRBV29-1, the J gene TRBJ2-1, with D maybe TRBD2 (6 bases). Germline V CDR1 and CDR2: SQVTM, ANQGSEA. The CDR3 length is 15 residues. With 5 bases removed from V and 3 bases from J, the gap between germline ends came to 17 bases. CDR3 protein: CSVIMGQAGYNEQFF. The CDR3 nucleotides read TGCAGCGTTATAATGGGCCAAGCGGGCTACAATGAGCAGTTCTTC.

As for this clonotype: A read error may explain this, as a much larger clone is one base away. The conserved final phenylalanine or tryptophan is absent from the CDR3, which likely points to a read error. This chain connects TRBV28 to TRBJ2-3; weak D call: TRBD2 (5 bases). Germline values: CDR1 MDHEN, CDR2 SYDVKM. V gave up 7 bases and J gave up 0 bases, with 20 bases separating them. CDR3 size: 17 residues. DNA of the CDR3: TGTGCCAGCAATAAAATCCCTCGCGGGCAGAGCACAGATACGCAGTATTCT. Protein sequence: CASNKIPRGQSTDTQYS.

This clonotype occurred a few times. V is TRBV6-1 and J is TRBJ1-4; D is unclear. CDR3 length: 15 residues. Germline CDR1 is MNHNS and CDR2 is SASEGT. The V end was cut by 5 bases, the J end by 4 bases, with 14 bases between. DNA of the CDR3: TGTGCCAGCAGTCTTCGACCCTCGGATAATGAAAAACTGTTTTTT. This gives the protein CASSLRPSDNEKLFF.

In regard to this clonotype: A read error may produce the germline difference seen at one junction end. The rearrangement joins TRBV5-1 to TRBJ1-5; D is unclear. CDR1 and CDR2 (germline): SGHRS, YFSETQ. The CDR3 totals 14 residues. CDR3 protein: CAGSSDVSNQPQHF. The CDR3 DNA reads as TGCGCCGGCAGCTCAGACGTAAGCAATCAGCCCCAGCATTTT.

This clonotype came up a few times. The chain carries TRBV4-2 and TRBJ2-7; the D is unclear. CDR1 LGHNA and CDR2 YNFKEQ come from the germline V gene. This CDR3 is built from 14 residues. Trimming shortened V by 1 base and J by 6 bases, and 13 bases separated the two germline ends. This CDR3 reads CASSQGHNSGEQYF. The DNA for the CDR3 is TGTGCCAGCAGCCAAGGACATAATTCCGGCGAGCAGTACTTC.

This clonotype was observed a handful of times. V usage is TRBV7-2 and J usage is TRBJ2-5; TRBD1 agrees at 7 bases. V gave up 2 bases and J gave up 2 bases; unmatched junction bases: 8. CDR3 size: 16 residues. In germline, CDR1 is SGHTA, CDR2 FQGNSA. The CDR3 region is CASSLRPRQGQETQYF. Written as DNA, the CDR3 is TGTGCCAGCAGCTTACGACCGCGACAGGGTCAAGAGACCCAGTACTTC.